This T cell receptor (beta chain) was captured by sequencing in a study of identical twins. Overall study findings and caveats: Abundant beta clonotypes from cord blood bore fewer insertions; memory repertoires lacked this pattern.

TCRdb analysed the 5' RACE reads with MiXCR anew, one entry per CDR3 protein. The table lists roughly 480,000 distinct CDR3 sequences, approximately 25% of them singletons. Germline CDR1 LGHNA, CDR2 YNFKEQ. This CDR3 comprises 15 residues. To note about this clonotype: Its antigen is not known. One end of the junction is discordant with germline, which a read error may explain.

This same sample was also taken into another study, of T cells expressing NK-cell markers. That source adds: Seven of eight sequenced donors tested HCMV-seropositive; one tested seronegative. The leading position in the CD3+CD56-NKG2C+ fraction of a handful of donors also went to these clonotypes.

The sequence derives from a woman aged 18-30 years in good health. The sequenced sample consisted of CD4+ T cells sorted from blood. The rearrangement uses TRBV4-2 and TRBJ1-6; the D gene is possibly TRBD1 (5 bases). CDR3 bases: TGTGCCAGCAGCCAAGGTCTGGGGGATAACTCACCCCTCCACTTT. It translates to CASSQGLGDNSPLHF.